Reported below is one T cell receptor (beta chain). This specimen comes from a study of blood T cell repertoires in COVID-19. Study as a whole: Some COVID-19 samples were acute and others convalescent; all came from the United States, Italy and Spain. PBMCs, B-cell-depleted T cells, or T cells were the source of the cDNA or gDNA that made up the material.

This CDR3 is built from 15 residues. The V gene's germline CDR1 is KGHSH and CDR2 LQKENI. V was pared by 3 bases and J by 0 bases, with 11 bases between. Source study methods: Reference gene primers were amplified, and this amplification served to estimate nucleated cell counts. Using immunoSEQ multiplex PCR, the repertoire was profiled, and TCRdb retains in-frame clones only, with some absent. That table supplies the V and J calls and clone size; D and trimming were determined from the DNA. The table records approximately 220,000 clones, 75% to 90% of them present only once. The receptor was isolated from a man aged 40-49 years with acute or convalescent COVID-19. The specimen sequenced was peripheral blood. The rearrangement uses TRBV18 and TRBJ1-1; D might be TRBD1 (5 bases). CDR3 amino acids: CASSPPGDVNTEAFF. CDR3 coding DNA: TGTGCCAGCTCACCCCCGGGGGATGTGAACACTGAAGCTTTCTTT.